A single sample gave rise to the 3 T cell receptor beta chains below, sequenced in a study of cytomegalovirus exposure and HLA in healthy donors. In the PCR, 60 Vbeta and 13 Jbeta primers were used. The repertoire was sequenced with immunoSEQ multiplex PCR; TCRdb's copy has only in-frame clones and lacks some. The table has some 130,000 clones, roughly 85% seen once. The sample taken for sequencing was PBMCs. The receptors originated from a middle-aged man in good health and CMV-seropositive.

The rearrangement joins TRBV2 to TRBJ1-2; TRBD1 agrees at 7 bases. Unmatched junction bases numbered 9, after V lost 6 bases and J lost 8 bases. The CDR3 consists of 13 residues. Germline CDR1 and CDR2: SNHLY and FYNNEI. The CDR3 region has the DNA TGTGCCAGCAGCGGCGACAGGGACTCCGGCTACACCTTC. Translated: CASSGDRDSGYTF.

This clone was detected a few times. The V and J genes are TRBV5-1 and TRBJ1-2; possibly TRBD1 for D (6 bases). Germline V CDR1 and CDR2: SGHRS, YFSETQ. V shed 0 bases and J shed 8 bases, with 17 bases lying between them. This CDR3 has 15 residues. The CDR3 nucleotides are TGCGCCAGCAGCTTGGCGGAGCCAGGGGTCGGAGGCTACACCTTC. The encoded protein is CASSLAEPGVGGYTF.

The genes are TRBV5-4 and TRBJ2-1; D perhaps matches TRBD1 (5 bases). The CDR3 is 13 residues long. Per the germline V gene, CDR1 is SGHNT and CDR2 is YYREEE (reference sequence). The DNA of the CDR3 is TGTGCTTCAAGGCAGGGCACCTACAATGAGCAGTTCTTC. Its translation: CASRQGTYNEQFF.